This T cell receptor (beta chain) was sequenced for a study of graft-versus-host responses after intestinal transplantation. Study overall: Grafts were multivisceral, liver-intestinal, or isolated intestinal. Every recipient underwent anti-thymocyte globulin induction, then tacrolimus and steroids for roughly 3 years. Study-level points and caveats: Early post-transplant HvG declines tracked with peak circulating GvH clone levels. Among recipient marrow samples, GvH clones were found; some appeared first in ileum or blood.

A remark on this clone: Its antigen is unidentified.

Per germline, CDR1 SEHNR and CDR2 FQNEAQ (reference sequence). CDR3 length: 14 amino acids. V was cut by 1 base and J by 7 bases, with 10 bases left in between. Libraries were prepared by immunoSEQ multiplex PCR; TCRdb keeps only in-frame clonotypes and omits some of them. This sample has some 86,000 clones; just over 90% occur once, and the top ten carry roughly 5.5%. The rearrangement links TRBV7-9 to TRBJ1-4; D unresolved. This clonotype was obtained from a human donor who received an intestinal transplant. Sequenced here: unstimulated CD8+ T cells sorted from spleen or lymph node cells, sampled before intestinal transplant. The CDR3 sequence: CASSLETEGEKLFF. As DNA, the CDR3 is TGTGCCAGCAGCTTAGAAACAGAGGGTGAAAAACTGTTTTTT.